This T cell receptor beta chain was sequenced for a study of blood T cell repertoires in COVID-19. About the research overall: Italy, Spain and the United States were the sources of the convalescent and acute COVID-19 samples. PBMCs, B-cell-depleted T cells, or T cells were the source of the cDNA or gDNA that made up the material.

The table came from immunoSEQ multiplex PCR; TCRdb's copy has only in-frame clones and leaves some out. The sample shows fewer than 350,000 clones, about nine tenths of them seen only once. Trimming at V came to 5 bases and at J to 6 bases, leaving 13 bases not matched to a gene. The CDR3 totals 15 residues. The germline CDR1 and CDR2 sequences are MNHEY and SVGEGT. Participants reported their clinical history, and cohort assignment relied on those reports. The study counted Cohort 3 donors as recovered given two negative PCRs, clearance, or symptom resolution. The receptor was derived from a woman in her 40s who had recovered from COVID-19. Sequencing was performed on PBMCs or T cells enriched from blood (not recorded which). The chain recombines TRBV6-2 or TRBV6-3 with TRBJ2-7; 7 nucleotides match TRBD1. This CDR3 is CASSRPTGILPEQYF. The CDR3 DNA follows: TGTGCCAGCAGTCGTCCGACAGGGATTCTTCCCGAGCAGTACTTC.